This TCR beta chain is drawn from a study of T cell changes during pregnancy in multiple sclerosis. The germline V gene encodes CDR1 MNHEY and CDR2 SVGAGI. This CDR3 has 14 residues. Trimming stripped 0 bases from V and 6 bases from J, with 8 bases between. Produced via immunoSEQ multiplex PCR; TCRdb's table is partial and in-frame only. The repertoire consists of approximately 63,000 clones, with roughly 93% occurring once and the leading ten covering over 2.5%. This TCR derives from a female donor with multiple sclerosis, enrolled in a pregnancy study. The V call is TRBV6-5, the J call TRBJ2-2; D perhaps matches TRBD2 (5 bases). The starting material was CD8+ T cells from peripheral blood mononuclear cells, obtained in the third trimester of pregnancy. This CDR3 is CASSYSLGAGELFF. The CDR3 DNA reads as TGTGCCAGCAGTTACTCGCTCGGGGCCGGGGAGCTGTTTTTT.